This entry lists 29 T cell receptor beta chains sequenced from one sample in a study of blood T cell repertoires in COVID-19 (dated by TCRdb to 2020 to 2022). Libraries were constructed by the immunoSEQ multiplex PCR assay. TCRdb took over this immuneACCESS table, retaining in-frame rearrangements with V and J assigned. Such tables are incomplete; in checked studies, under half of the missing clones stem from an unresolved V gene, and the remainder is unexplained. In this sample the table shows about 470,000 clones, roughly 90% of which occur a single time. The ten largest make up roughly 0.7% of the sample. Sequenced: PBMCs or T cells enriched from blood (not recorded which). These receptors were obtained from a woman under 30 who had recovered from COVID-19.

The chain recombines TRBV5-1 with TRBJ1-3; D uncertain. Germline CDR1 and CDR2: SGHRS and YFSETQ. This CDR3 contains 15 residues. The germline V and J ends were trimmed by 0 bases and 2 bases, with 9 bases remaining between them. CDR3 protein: CASSLALGAGNTIYF. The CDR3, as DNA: TGCGCCAGCAGCTTGGCCTTGGGCGCTGGAAACACCATATATTTT.

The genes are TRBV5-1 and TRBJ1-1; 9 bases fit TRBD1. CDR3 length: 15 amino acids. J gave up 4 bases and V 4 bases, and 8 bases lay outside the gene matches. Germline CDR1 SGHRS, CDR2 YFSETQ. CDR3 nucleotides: TGCGCCAGCAGCCCTAAGACAGGGGGAGTCACTGAAGCTTTCTTT. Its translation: CASSPKTGGVTEAFF.

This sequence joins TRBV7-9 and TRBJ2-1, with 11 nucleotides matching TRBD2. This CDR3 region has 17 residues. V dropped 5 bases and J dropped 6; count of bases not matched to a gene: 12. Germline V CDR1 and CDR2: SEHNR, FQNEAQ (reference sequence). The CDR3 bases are TGTGCCAGCAGCGCGGCCTTAGCGGGGGGGCAGGGCAATGAGCAGTTCTTC. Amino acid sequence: CASSAALAGGQGNEQFF.

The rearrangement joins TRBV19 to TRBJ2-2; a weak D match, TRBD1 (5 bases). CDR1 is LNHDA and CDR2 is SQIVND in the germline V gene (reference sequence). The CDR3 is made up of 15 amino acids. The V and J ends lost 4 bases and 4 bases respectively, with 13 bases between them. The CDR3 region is CASSSQGSFTGELFF. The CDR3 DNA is TGTGCCAGTAGTAGTCAGGGCAGCTTCACCGGGGAGCTGTTTTTT.

CDR3 region: CASSTRQGVEEKLFF. Written as DNA, the CDR3 is TGTGCCAGTAGTACTCGACAGGGAGTAGAAGAAAAACTGTTTTTT. The chain recombines TRBV19 with TRBJ1-4; TRBD1 aligns across 7 bases. This CDR3 is built from 15 residues. V lost 4 bases, J lost 8 bases, and 10 bases stayed unmatched. Germline V CDR1 and CDR2: LNHDA, SQIVND (reference sequence).

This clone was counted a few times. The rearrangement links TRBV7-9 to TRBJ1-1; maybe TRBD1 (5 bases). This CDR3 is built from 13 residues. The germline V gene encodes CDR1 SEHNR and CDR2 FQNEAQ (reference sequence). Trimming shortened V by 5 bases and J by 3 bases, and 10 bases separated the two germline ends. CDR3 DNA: TGTGCCAGCAGCCCGATAGGGGACACTGAAGCTTTCTTT. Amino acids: CASSPIGDTEAFF. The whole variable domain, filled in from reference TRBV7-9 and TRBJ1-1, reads DTGVSQNPRHKITKRGQNVTFRCDPISEHNRLYWYRQTLGQGPEFLTYFQNEAQLEKSRLLSDRFSAERPKGSFSTLEIQRTEQGDSAMYLCASSPIGDTEAFFGQGTRLTVV.

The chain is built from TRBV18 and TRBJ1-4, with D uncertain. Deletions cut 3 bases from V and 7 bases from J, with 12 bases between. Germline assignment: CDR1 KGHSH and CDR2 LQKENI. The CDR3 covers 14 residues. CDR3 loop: CASSPQEEGEKLFF. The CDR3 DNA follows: TGTGCCAGCTCACCGCAGGAAGAGGGTGAAAAACTGTTTTTT.

In nucleotides, the CDR3 is TGTGCCAGCAGCTTATCAGACTTTCCTAATCAGCCCCAGCATTTT. It encodes CASSLSDFPNQPQHF. V usage is TRBV11-2 and J usage is TRBJ1-5; D gene unclear. The V and J ends lost 2 bases and 4 bases respectively, with 12 bases between them. The CDR3 extends over 15 amino acids. CDR1 and CDR2 from the germline V gene are SGHAT and FQNNGV.

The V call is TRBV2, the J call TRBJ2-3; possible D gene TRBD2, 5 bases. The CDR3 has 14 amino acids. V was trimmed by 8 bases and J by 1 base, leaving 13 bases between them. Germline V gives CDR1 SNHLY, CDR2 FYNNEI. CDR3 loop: CASPLDGGTDTQYF. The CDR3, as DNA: TGTGCCAGCCCACTCGACGGGGGCACAGATACGCAGTATTTT. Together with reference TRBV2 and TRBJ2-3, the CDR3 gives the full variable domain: EPEVTQTPSHQVTQMGQEVILRCVPISNHLYFYWYRQILGQKVEFLVSFYNNEISEKSEIFDDQFSVERPDGSNFTLKIRSTKLEDSAMYFCASPLDGGTDTQYFGPGTRLTVL.

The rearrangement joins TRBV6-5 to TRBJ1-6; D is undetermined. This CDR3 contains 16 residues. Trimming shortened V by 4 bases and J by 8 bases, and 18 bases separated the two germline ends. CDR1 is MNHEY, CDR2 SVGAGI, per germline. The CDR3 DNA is TGTGCCAGCAGTTTCCTCCAGGCTGCGACCGATTCACCCCTCCACTTT. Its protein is CASSFLQAATDSPLHF.

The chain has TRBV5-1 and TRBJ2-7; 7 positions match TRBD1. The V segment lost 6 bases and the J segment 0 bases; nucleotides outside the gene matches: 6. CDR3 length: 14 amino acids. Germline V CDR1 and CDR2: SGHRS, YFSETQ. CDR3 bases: TGCGCCAGCACTGTGACAGGGTCCTCCTACGAGCAGTACTTC. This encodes CASTVTGSSYEQYF.

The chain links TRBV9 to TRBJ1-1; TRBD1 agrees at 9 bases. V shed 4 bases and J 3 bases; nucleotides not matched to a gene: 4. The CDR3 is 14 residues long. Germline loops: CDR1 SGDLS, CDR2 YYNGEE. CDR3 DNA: TGTGCCAGCAGCCCTCGACAGGGGGACACTGAAGCTTTCTTT. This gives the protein CASSPRQGDTEAFF.

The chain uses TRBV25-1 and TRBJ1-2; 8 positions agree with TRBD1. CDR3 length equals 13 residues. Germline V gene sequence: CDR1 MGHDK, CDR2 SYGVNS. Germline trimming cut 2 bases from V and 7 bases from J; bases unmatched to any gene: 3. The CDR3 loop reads CASSEGQGSGYTF. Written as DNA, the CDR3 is TGTGCCAGCAGTGAAGGACAGGGCTCTGGCTACACCTTC.

CDR3 nucleotides: TGCAGCGCTACCAGGGGTCCGAACGAGCAGTACTTC. Protein: CSATRGPNEQYF. This sequence joins TRBV29-1 and TRBJ2-7; D might be TRBD1 (6 bases). Germline assignment: CDR1 SQVTM and CDR2 ANQGSEA. The length of the CDR3 is 12 residues. V gave up 7 bases and J gave up 5 bases, with 15 bases separating them.

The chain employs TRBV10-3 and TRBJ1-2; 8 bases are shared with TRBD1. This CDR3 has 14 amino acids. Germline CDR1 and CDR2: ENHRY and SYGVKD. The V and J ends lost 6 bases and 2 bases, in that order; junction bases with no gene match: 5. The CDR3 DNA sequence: TGTGCCATCAGATCGGACAGGGAGAACTATGGCTACACCTTC. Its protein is CAIRSDRENYGYTF.

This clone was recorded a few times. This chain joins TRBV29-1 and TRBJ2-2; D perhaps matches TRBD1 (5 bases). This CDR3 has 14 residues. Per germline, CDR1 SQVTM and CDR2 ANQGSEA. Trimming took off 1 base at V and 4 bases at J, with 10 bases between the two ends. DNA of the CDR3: TGCAGCGTTGAAGTTGGACACCGCACCGGGGAGCTGTTTTTT. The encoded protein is CSVEVGHRTGELFF.

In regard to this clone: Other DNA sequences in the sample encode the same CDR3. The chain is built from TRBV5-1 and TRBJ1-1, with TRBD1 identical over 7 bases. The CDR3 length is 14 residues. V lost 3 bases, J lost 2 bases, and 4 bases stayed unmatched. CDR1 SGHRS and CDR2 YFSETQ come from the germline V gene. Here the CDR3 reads CASSSGDRNTEAFF. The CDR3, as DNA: TGCGCCAGCAGCTCTGGGGACAGAAACACTGAAGCTTTCTTT. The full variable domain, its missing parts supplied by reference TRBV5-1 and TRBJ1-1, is KAGVTQTPRYLIKTRGQQVTLSCSPISGHRSVSWYQQTPGQGLQFLFEYFSETQRNKGNFPGRFSGRQFSNSRSEMNVSTLELGDSALYLCASSSGDRNTEAFFGQGTRLTVV.

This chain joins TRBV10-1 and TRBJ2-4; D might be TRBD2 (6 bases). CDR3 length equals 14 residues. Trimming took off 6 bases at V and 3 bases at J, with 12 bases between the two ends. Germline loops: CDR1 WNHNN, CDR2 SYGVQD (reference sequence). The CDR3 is CASRGGLDKNIQYF. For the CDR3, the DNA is TGCGCCAGCAGGGGGGGTTTGGACAAAAACATTCAGTACTTC.

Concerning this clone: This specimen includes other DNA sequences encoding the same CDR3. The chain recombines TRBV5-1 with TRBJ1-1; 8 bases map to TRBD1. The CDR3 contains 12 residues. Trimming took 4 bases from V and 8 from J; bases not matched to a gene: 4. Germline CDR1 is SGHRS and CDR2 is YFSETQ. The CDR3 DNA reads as TGCGCCAGCAGCATTGGACAGGGAGAAGCTTTCTTT. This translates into CASSIGQGEAFF.

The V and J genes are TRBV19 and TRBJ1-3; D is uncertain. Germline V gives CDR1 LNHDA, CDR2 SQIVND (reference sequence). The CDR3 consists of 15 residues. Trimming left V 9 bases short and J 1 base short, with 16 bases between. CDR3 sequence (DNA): TGTGCCAGCCTGGGATTCTGGACTTCTGGAAACACCATATATTTT. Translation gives CASLGFWTSGNTIYF.

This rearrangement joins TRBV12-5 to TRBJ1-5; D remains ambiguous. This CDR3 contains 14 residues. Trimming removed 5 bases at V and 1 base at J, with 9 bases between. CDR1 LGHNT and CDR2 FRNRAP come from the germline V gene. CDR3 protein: CASGPEGSNQPQHF. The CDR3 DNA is TGTGCTAGTGGTCCCGAGGGAAGCAATCAGCCCCAGCATTTT.

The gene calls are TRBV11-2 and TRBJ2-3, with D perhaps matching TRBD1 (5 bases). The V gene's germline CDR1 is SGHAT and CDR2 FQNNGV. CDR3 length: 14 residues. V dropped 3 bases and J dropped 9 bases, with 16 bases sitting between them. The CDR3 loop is CASSFPTAPGTQYF. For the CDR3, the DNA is TGTGCCAGCAGCTTCCCGACAGCCCCTGGGACGCAGTATTTT.

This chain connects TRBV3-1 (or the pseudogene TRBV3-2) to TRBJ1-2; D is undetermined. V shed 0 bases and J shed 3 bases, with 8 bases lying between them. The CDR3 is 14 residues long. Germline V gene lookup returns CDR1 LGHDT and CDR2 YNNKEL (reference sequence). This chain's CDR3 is CASSQERLDYGYTF. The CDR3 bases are TGTGCCAGCAGCCAAGAGAGGCTCGACTATGGCTACACCTTC.

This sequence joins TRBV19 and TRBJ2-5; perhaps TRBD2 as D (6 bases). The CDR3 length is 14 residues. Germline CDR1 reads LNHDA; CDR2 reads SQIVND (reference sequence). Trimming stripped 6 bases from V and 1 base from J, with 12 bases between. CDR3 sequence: CASSGGVIQETQYF. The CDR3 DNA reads TGTGCCAGTAGCGGCGGGGTGATCCAAGAGACCCAGTACTTC.

In DNA, the CDR3 is TGTGCCTGGAGTTCGAGGGAGGGGTCCTACGAGCAGTACTTC. This gives the protein CAWSSREGSYEQYF. This chain links TRBV30 with TRBJ2-7, with 7 positions matching TRBD2. Trimming removed 2 bases from V and 1 base from J; junction bases left unmatched: 5. The CDR3 extends over 14 amino acids. Looked up from germline, CDR1 is GTSNPN and CDR2 is SVGIG (reference sequence). Full variable domain (rest looked up from reference TRBV30 and TRBJ2-7): SQTIHQWPATLVQPVGSPLSLECTVEGTSNPNLYWYRQAAGRGLQLLFYSVGIGQISSEVPQNLSASRPQDRQFILSSKKLLLSDSGFYLCAWSSREGSYEQYFGPGTRLTVT.

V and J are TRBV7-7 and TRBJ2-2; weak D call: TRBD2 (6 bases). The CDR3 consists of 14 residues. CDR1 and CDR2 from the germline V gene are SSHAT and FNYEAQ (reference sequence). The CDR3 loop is CASGQGGNTGELFF. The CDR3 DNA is TGTGCTTCCGGGCAGGGAGGGAACACCGGGGAGCTGTTTTTT.

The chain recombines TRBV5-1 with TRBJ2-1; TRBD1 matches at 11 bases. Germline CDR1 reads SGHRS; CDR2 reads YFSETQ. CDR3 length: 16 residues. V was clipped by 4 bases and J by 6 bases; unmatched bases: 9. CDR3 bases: TGCGCCAGCAGCCTGGATGGACAGGGGGCCTTCAATGAGCAGTTCTTC. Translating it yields CASSLDGQGAFNEQFF.

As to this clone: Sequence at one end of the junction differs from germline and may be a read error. CDR3 protein: CASSLGGGKGGYVAFF. CDR3 bases: TGTGCTAGCAGCTTAGGAGGTGGGAAGGGGGGGTATGTTGCTTTCTTT. The chain links TRBV7-7 to TRBJ1-1, with D possibly TRBD1 on 6 matching bases. The germline V gene encodes CDR1 SSHAT and CDR2 FNYEAQ (reference sequence). This CDR3 is built from 16 residues.

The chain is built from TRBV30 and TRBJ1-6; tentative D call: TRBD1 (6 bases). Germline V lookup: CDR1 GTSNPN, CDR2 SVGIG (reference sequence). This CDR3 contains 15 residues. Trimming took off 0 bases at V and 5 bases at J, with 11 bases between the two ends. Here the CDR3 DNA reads TGTGCCTGGAGTGTAGGGGGGGCGAATAATTCACCCCTCCACTTT. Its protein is CAWSVGGANNSPLHF. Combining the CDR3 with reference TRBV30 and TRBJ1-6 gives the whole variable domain SQTIHQWPATLVQPVGSPLSLECTVEGTSNPNLYWYRQAAGRGLQLLFYSVGIGQISSEVPQNLSASRPQDRQFILSSKKLLLSDSGFYLCAWSVGGANNSPLHFGNGTRLTVT.